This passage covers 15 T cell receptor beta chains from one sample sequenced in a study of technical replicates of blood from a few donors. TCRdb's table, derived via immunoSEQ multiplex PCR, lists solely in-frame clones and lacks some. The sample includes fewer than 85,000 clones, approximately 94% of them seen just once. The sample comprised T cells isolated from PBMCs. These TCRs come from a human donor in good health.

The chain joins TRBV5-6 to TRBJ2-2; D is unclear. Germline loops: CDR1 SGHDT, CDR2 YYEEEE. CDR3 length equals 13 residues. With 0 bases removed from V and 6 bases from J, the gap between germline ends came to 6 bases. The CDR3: CASSLVIAGELFF. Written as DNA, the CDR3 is TGTGCCAGCAGCTTGGTAATAGCCGGGGAGCTGTTTTTT.

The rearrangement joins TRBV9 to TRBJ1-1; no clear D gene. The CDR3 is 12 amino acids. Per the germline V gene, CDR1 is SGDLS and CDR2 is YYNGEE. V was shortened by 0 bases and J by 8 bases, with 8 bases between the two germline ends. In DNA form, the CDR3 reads TGTGCCAGCAGCGTAGGCGACAAAGAAGCTTTCTTT. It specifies CASSVGDKEAFF.

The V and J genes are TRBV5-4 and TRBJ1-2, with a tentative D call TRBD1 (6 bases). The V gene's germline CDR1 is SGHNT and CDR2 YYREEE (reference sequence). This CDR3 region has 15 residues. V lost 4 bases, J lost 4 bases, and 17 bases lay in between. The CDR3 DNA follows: TGTGCCAGCAGCACCCCGGACAGTTTAATCTATGGCTACACCTTC. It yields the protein CASSTPDSLIYGYTF.

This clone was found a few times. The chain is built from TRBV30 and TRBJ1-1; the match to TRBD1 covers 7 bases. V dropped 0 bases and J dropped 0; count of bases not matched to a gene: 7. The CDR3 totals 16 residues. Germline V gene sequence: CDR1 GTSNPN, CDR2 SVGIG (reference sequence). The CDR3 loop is CAWSVRQGLMNTEAFF. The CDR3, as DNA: TGTGCCTGGAGTGTAAGACAGGGACTCATGAACACTGAAGCTTTCTTT.

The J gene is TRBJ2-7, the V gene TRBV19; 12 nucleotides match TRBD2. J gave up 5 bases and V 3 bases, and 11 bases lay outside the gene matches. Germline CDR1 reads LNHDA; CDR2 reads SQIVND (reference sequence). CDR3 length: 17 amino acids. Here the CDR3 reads CASSIGQRLAGDNEQYF. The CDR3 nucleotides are TGTGCCAGTAGTATTGGCCAAAGACTAGCGGGAGATAACGAGCAGTACTTC. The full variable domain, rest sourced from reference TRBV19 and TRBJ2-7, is DGGITQSPKYLFRKEGQNVTLSCEQNLNHDAMYWYRQDPGQGLRLIYYSQIVNDFQKGDIAEGYSVSREKKESFPLTVTSAQKNPTAFYLCASSIGQRLAGDNEQYFGPGTRLTVT.

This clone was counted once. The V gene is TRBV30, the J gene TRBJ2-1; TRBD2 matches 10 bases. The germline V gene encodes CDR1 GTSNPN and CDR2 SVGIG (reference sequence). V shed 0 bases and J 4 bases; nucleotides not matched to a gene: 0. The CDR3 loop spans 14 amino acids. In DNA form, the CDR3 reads TGTGCCTGGAGTGTGACTAGCGGGTACAATGAGCAGTTCTTC. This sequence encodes CAWSVTSGYNEQFF.

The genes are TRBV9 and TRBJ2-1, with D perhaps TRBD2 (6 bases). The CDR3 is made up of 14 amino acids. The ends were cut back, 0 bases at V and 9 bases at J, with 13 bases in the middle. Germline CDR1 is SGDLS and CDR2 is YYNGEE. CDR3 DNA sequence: TGTGCCAGCAGCGTAGGGGCGGGATCTCTTGAGCAGTTCTTC. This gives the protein CASSVGAGSLEQFF.

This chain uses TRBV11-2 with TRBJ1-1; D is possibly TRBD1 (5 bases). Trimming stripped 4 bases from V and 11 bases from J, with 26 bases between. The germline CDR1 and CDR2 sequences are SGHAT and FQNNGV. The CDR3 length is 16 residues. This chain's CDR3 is CASSSDGGDSNLWAFF. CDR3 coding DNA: TGTGCCAGCAGCTCCGACGGAGGGGACTCCAACCTTTGGGCTTTCTTT.

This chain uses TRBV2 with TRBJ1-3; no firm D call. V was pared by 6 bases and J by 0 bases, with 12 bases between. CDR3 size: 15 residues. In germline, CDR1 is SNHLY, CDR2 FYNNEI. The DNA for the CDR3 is TGTGCCAGCAGAATCCGGACTGCCTCTGGAAACACCATATATTTT. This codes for CASRIRTASGNTIYF.

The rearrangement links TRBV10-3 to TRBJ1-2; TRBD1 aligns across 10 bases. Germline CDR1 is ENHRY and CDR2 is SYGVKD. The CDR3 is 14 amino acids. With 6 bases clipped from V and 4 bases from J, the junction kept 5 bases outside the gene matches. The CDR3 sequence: CAISRQGAGYGYTF. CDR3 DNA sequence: TGTGCCATCAGCCGACAGGGGGCGGGCTATGGCTACACCTTC.

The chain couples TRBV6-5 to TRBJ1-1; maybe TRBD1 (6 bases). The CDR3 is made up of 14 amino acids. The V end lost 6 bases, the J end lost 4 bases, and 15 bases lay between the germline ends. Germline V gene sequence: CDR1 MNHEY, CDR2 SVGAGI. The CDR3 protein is CASSPAGAVTEAFF. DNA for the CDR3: TGTGCCAGCAGCCCGGCGGGGGCGGTCACTGAAGCTTTCTTT.

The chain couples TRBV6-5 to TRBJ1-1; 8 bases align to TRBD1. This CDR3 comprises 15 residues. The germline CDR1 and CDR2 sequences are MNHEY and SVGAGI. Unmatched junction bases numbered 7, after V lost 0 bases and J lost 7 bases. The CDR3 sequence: CASSYSSGGYVEAFF. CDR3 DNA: TGTGCCAGCAGTTACTCGTCAGGGGGCTATGTTGAAGCTTTCTTT.

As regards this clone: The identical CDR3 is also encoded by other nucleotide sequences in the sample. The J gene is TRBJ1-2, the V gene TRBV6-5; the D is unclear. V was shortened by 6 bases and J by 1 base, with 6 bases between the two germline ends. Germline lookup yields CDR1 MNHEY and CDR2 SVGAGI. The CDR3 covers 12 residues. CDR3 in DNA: TGTGCCAGCAGCCGACTTAACTATGGCTACACCTTC. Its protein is CASSRLNYGYTF.

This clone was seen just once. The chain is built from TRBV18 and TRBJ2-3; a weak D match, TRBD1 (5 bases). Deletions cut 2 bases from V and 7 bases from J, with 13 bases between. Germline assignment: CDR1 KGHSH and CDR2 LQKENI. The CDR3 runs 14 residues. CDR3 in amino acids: CASSPDSDTYTQYF. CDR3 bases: TGTGCCAGCTCACCAGACAGTGACACCTATACGCAGTATTTT.

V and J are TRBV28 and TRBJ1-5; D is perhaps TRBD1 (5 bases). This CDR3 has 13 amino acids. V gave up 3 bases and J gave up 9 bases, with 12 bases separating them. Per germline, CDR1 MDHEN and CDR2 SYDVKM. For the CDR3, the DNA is TGTGCCAGCAGTTTCAGGGCAGGGCCGCCCCAGCATTTT. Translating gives CASSFRAGPPQHF. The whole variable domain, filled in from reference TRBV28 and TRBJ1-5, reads DVKVTQSSRYLVKRTGEKVFLECVQDMDHENMFWYRQDPGLGLRLIYFSYDVKMKEKGDIPEGYSVSREKKERFSLILESASTNQTSMYLCASSFRAGPPQHFGDGTRLSIL.